This T cell receptor beta chain was profiled in a study of regulatory T cells in long-lasting Graves disease. Looking at the study overall: The definition of persistent Graves' disease was over 5 years of antithyroid drugs with positive TSH receptor antibodies.

The time point here: persistent/refractory GD, antithyroid drugs over 5 years with positive TRAb. RNA from PBMCs was the source of the TCR library. Recruitment took place at an endocrinology department in Xi'an, China. Staff took roughly 8.1 milliliters of peripheral blood and put it into EDTA tubes. The TCR beta library used iRepertoire HTBI primers with Arm-PCR amplification of CDR3. TCRdb re-called the multiplex PCR reads through MiXCR, storing one row per CDR3 protein. The sample shows roughly 400,000 distinct CDR3 sequences, around 20% of them seen only once. The material sequenced was peripheral blood mononuclear cells (PBMCs), taken when the disease was refractory, from a patient treated with antithyroid drugs. The clonotype originates from a female donor with Graves disease.

The CDR3 nucleotides read TGTGCCAGCAGTTCCCTGAGGAGTGGACTTCTATACAATGAGCAGTTCTTC. It is translated as CASSSLRSGLLYNEQFF. The chain is built from TRBV28 and TRBJ2-1; D perhaps matches TRBD2 (5 bases). V was pared by 4 bases and J by 4 bases, with 20 bases between. Per germline, CDR1 MDHEN and CDR2 SYDVKM. The CDR3 consists of 17 residues.